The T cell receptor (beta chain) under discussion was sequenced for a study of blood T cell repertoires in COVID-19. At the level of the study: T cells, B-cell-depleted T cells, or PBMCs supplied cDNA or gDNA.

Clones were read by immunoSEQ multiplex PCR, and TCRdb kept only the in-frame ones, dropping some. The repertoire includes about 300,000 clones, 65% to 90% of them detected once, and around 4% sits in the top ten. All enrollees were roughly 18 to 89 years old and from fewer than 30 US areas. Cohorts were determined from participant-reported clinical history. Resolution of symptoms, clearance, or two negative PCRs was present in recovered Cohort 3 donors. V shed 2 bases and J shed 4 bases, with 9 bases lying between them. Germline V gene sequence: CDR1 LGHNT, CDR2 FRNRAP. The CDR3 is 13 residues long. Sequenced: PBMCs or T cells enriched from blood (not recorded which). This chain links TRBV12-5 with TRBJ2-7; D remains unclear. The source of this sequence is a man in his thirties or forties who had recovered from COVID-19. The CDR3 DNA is TGTGCTAGTGGTTTGTTTGCGATGTACGAGCAGTACTTC. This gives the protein CASGLFAMYEQYF.